This T cell receptor beta chain was recorded in a study of pediatric ulcerative colitis. During colonoscopy, one to two rectal pinch biopsies were collected. This clone appeared a few times. Assay: immunoSEQ multiplex PCR; the TCRdb copy retains only in-frame clones and omits some. The table includes around 37,000 clones, roughly four fifths detected once. The ends were cut back, 5 bases at V and 7 bases at J, with 11 bases in the middle. Germline loops: CDR1 MNHEY, CDR2 SVGAGI. The CDR3 sequence is 13 residues long. The source material was gut tissue. This chain joins TRBV6-5 and TRBJ1-4, with no clear D. The receptor's source is a boy aged 5-17 years with severe ulcerative colitis. The CDR3 reads CASSTSSSEKLFF. As DNA, the CDR3 is TGTGCCAGCAGTACAAGTTCTTCTGAAAAACTGTTTTTT.